The 16 T cell receptor beta chains below come from one sample, sequenced in a study of early T cells in non-severe SARS-CoV-2 infection. TCRdb reprocessed the 5' RACE reads with MiXCR, giving one entry per CDR3 protein. The top ten clones hold 3% to 3.5% of a sample with 50,000 to 85,000 distinct CDR3 sequences, roughly 9% of them seen once. The sequenced sample was whole blood. These receptors all stem from an adult who was a healthcare worker with PCR-confirmed SARS-CoV-2 infection or an uninfected control (not recorded which).

This chain uses TRBV12-3 or TRBV12-4 with TRBJ2-7; 12 nucleotides align to TRBD1. The CDR3 is 16 amino acids. V dropped 5 bases and J dropped 7; count of bases not matched to a gene: 12. In DNA form, the CDR3 reads TGTGCCAGCAGTCTCACCTCCGGGACAGGGGGCCTTGAGCAGTACTTC. It codes for CASSLTSGTGGLEQYF.

The gene calls are TRBV7-9 and TRBJ2-7; no reliable D call. V dropped 1 base and J dropped 5 bases, with 6 bases sitting between them. The length of the CDR3 is 12 residues. Per the germline V gene, CDR1 is SEHNR and CDR2 is FQNEAQ (reference sequence). CDR3 in amino acids: CASSLVPNEQYF. DNA of the CDR3: TGTGCCAGCAGCTTAGTTCCCAACGAGCAGTACTTC.

This sequence joins TRBV5-1 and TRBJ2-7; 8 positions match TRBD2. The trim removed 4 bases at V and 5 bases at J, leaving 11 bases unmatched. The CDR3 is 15 residues long. CDR1 and CDR2 (germline): SGHRS, YFSETQ. CDR3 protein: CASSMGFSGTNEQYF. The CDR3 nucleotides read TGCGCCAGCAGCATGGGTTTTAGCGGGACTAACGAGCAGTACTTC.

This clonotype occurred many times. The J gene is TRBJ2-1, the V gene TRBV7-9, with 7 bases that match TRBD1. Losses at the gene ends were 6 bases for V and 4 bases for J; bases not matched to a gene: 18. CDR1 is SEHNR, CDR2 FQNEAQ, per germline (reference sequence). The CDR3 sequence is 18 residues long. The CDR3 DNA is TGTGCCAGCAGTTCCTGGACAGGTCTTAGGGGTTTGTACAATGAGCAGTTCTTC. Translated: CASSSWTGLRGLYNEQFF.

This clonotype was counted at least ten times. The chain is built from TRBV7-3 and TRBJ1-6, with 7 bases lining up with TRBD1. CDR1 is SGHTA and CDR2 is FQGTGA in the germline V gene. Trimming took 4 bases from V and 8 from J; bases not matched to a gene: 5. The CDR3 has 14 residues. The CDR3 spells CASSSTGPYSPLHF. In nucleotides, the CDR3 is TGTGCCAGCAGCTCGACAGGGCCTTATTCACCCCTCCACTTT.

The table lists this clonotype with a few counts. The gene calls are TRBV6-1 and TRBJ1-1; tentatively, D is TRBD1 (5 bases). Looked up from germline, CDR1 is MNHNS and CDR2 is SASEGT. Trimming left V 7 bases short and J 1 base short, with 16 bases between. This CDR3 is built from 15 residues. Here the CDR3 DNA reads TGTGCCAGCATCTTGGGGGGTGCGGGGAACACTGAAGCTTTCTTT. This sequence encodes CASILGGAGNTEAFF.

The chain employs TRBV20-1 and TRBJ2-1, with D maybe TRBD2 (6 bases). Trimming stripped 3 bases from V and 2 bases from J, with 14 bases between. Germline CDR1 reads DFQATT; CDR2 reads SNEGSKA (reference sequence). The CDR3 runs to 15 residues. The CDR3 spells CSASHGRGPYNEQFF. CDR3 in DNA: TGCAGTGCTAGTCACGGGAGAGGCCCCTACAATGAGCAGTTCTTC.

This clonotype has more than one count but fewer than ten. V is TRBV25-1 and J is TRBJ1-1; D unclear. The CDR3 length is 13 residues. V shed 7 bases and J shed 3 bases, with 12 bases lying between them. Germline values: CDR1 MGHDK, CDR2 SYGVNS. The CDR3 is CASTGGPYTEAFF. The DNA for the CDR3 is TGTGCCAGCACCGGCGGCCCGTACACTGAAGCTTTCTTT.

V usage is TRBV5-6 and J usage is TRBJ1-5, with 8 bases that match TRBD1. The germline CDR1 and CDR2 sequences are SGHDT and YYEEEE. Unmatched junction bases numbered 7, after V lost 4 bases and J lost 4 bases. The CDR3 has 15 residues. CDR3 sequence: CASSQTQGGNQPQHF. Written as DNA, the CDR3 is TGTGCCAGCAGCCAGACACAGGGGGGGAATCAGCCCCAGCATTTT. Supplemented by reference TRBV5-6 and TRBJ1-5, the full variable domain reads DAGVTQSPTHLIKTRGQQVTLRCSPKSGHDTVSWYQQALGQGPQFIFQYYEEEERQRGNFPDRFSGHQFPNYSSELNVNALLLGDSALYLCASSQTQGGNQPQHFGDGTRLSIL.

This clonotype was found many times. The chain recombines TRBV20-1 with TRBJ2-5; D gene ambiguous. Germline V CDR1 and CDR2: DFQATT, SNEGSKA (reference sequence). CDR3 length: 12 amino acids. Trimming shortened V by 3 bases and J by 3 bases, and 8 bases separated the two germline ends. CDR3 sequence (DNA): TGCAGTGCTAGTTTCGGAAAAGAGACCCAGTACTTC. Translating it yields CSASFGKETQYF.

This clonotype was detected ten times or more. The chain uses TRBV29-1 and TRBJ2-3, with no clear D. This CDR3 contains 14 residues. Trimming pared 6 bases from V and 8 bases from J, leaving 21 bases between. CDR1 is SQVTM and CDR2 is ANQGSEA in the germline V gene. The DNA for the CDR3 is TGCAGCGTCCCAGACCCATCAGACCTTGGTACGCAGTATTTT. Encoded protein: CSVPDPSDLGTQYF.

This clonotype was counted many times. The CDR3 sequence: CASSLDGTGDGTDTQYF. The CDR3 region has the DNA TGTGCCAGCAGCTTAGACGGGACAGGGGATGGCACAGATACGCAGTATTTT. The chain links TRBV11-2 to TRBJ2-3, with TRBD1 matching over 10 bases. In germline, CDR1 is SGHAT, CDR2 FQNNGV. The CDR3 extends over 17 amino acids. Trimming cost V 0 bases and J 1 base; bases outside gene matches: 4.

This clonotype came up a few times. The genes are TRBV27 and TRBJ2-3; D remains ambiguous. Deletions cut 2 bases from V and 2 bases from J, with 8 bases between. This CDR3 contains 14 residues. Germline CDR1 is MNHEY and CDR2 is SMNVEV (reference sequence). The CDR3 here is CASSLLGITDTQYF. The CDR3 DNA is TGTGCCAGCAGTTTACTCGGAATCACAGATACGCAGTATTTT.

This clonotype was observed many times. The rearrangement uses TRBV20-1 and TRBJ2-2; D is possibly TRBD2 (5 bases). This CDR3 comprises 15 residues. Per the germline V gene, CDR1 is DFQATT and CDR2 is SNEGSKA (reference sequence). V was clipped by 0 bases and J by 3 bases, with 11 bases between them. The CDR3 sequence: CSARDDGKDTGELFF. The DNA for the CDR3 is TGCAGTGCTAGAGATGACGGGAAAGACACCGGGGAGCTGTTTTTT.

The chain has TRBV20-1 and TRBJ2-3, with TRBD2 matching over 13 bases. CDR3 size: 17 residues. Germline V lookup: CDR1 DFQATT, CDR2 SNEGSKA (reference sequence). Trimming removed 4 bases from V and 1 base from J; junction bases left unmatched: 8. CDR3 sequence reads: CSAKRTSGSRGTDTQYF. The CDR3 DNA follows: TGCAGTGCTAAACGGACTAGCGGGAGTAGAGGCACAGATACGCAGTATTTT.

This clonotype was observed a handful of times. The J gene is TRBJ2-5, the V gene TRBV30; D is ambiguous. Per germline, CDR1 GTSNPN and CDR2 SVGIG (reference sequence). The CDR3 is 12 amino acids. V was cut by 0 bases and J by 4 bases, with 6 bases left in between. The CDR3 reads CAWSVHLETQYF. The DNA for the CDR3 is TGTGCCTGGAGTGTACATTTAGAGACCCAGTACTTC.